These 20 T cell receptor beta chains were all obtained from the same sample, sequenced in a study of cytomegalovirus exposure and HLA in healthy donors. PCR used 60 Vbeta primers and 13 Jbeta primers. Assay: immunoSEQ multiplex PCR; the TCRdb copy retains only in-frame clones and omits some. The sample has over 150,000 clones; about 75% are singletons. The sample was PBMCs. Source of these receptors: a male donor in good health and CMV-seropositive.

This clone was counted a few times. The rearrangement joins TRBV30 to TRBJ2-7; TRBD1 matches at 7 bases. The CDR3 length is 14 residues. Germline V gives CDR1 GTSNPN, CDR2 SVGIG (reference sequence). Trimming removed 3 bases from V and 2 bases from J; junction bases left unmatched: 7. The CDR3 is CAWSPGTATYEQYF. CDR3 coding DNA: TGTGCCTGGAGCCCCGGGACAGCCACCTACGAGCAGTACTTC.

This clone was counted a single time. The chain joins TRBV7-7 to TRBJ2-5; possible D gene TRBD2, 6 bases. CDR1 is SSHAT, CDR2 FNYEAQ, per germline (reference sequence). The CDR3 length is 15 residues. CDR3 in DNA: TGTGCTAGCTCCCCCAACCGGGGGTACCAAGAGACCCAGTACTTC. This translates into CASSPNRGYQETQYF.

The chain uses TRBV7-9 and TRBJ2-5; D might be TRBD2 (6 bases). V lost 4 bases to trimming and J lost 8 bases, with 23 bases between them. From germline, CDR1 is SEHNR and CDR2 FQNEAQ (reference sequence). This CDR3 region has 16 residues. As DNA, the CDR3 is TGTGCCAGCAGCTCGTGGCCTGGGACTCCGAAGGGTACCCAGTACTTC. Encoded protein: CASSSWPGTPKGTQYF.

This chain uses TRBV6-5 with TRBJ1-2; the D is unclear. CDR3 length: 13 amino acids. Germline CDR1 MNHEY, CDR2 SVGAGI. V was cut by 1 base and J by 2 bases, with 5 bases left in between. The CDR3 DNA sequence: TGTGCCAGCAGTTACTGGCAGAACTATGGCTACACCTTC. It yields the protein CASSYWQNYGYTF.

The rearrangement uses TRBV30 and TRBJ2-2, with D perhaps matching TRBD1 (5 bases). Looked up from germline, CDR1 is GTSNPN and CDR2 is SVGIG (reference sequence). This CDR3 has 11 amino acids. With 4 bases removed from V and 7 bases from J, the gap between germline ends came to 7 bases. The CDR3 region is CAWTQGGELFF. CDR3 nucleotide sequence: TGTGCCTGGACCCAGGGCGGGGAGCTGTTTTTT.

The chain uses TRBV21-1 and TRBJ1-5; the DNA was not compared with TRBD1, the D call given in the table. TRBV21-1 is reported as a pseudogene. The CDR3 totals 14 residues. CDR3 DNA sequence: TGTGCCAGCAGCTCATGGACAGGGAGGCAGCCCCAGCATTTT. Translation gives CASSSWTGRQPQHF.

The V gene is TRBV5-1, the J gene TRBJ2-5; TRBD2 is a possible D gene (5 bases). The germline V gene has CDR1 SGHRS and CDR2 YFSETQ. V was clipped by 0 bases and J by 2 bases, with 14 bases between them. The CDR3 consists of 16 residues. CDR3 loop: CASSLVSGGGQETQYF. CDR3 nucleotide sequence: TGCGCCAGCAGCTTGGTATCAGGAGGTGGGCAAGAGACCCAGTACTTC.

The rearrangement joins TRBV7-9 to TRBJ1-2, with a weak D call TRBD1 (5 bases). The CDR3 spans 16 residues. V was clipped by 3 bases and J by 6 bases, with 20 bases between them. Germline lookup yields CDR1 SEHNR and CDR2 FQNEAQ (reference sequence). The CDR3 nucleotides are TGTGCCAGCAGCTTCGCCGGGACTTCAGAAGGGGATGGCTACACCTTC. This encodes CASSFAGTSEGDGYTF.

This chain connects TRBV19 to TRBJ1-5; 7 positions agree with TRBD1. CDR1 is LNHDA and CDR2 is SQIVND in the germline V gene (reference sequence). This CDR3 is built from 14 residues. Trimming removed 6 bases from V and 4 bases from J; junction bases left unmatched: 6. This CDR3 is CASSGTAENQPQHF. For the CDR3, the DNA is TGTGCCAGTAGCGGGACAGCTGAGAATCAGCCCCAGCATTTT.

This rearrangement joins TRBV5-6 to TRBJ2-7; 10 bases line up with TRBD1. V was clipped by 4 bases and J by 5 bases; unmatched bases: 3. Germline-derived CDR1 and CDR2 are SGHDT and YYEEEE. This CDR3 region has 13 residues. The chain's CDR3 is CASSLGQGDEQYF. As DNA, the CDR3 is TGTGCCAGCAGCCTCGGACAGGGGGACGAGCAGTACTTC.

The chain has TRBV4-2 and TRBJ2-7, with 12 bases lining up with TRBD2. CDR3 length equals 14 residues. The junction had 5 bases not matched to a gene; V was cut back by 4 bases and J by 7 bases. Per germline, CDR1 LGHNA and CDR2 YNFKEQ. This CDR3 is CASSLGLAGREQYF. CDR3 nucleotide sequence: TGTGCCAGCAGCCTCGGACTAGCGGGGAGGGAGCAGTACTTC.

The V gene is TRBV4-1, the J gene TRBJ2-7; 12 bases line up with TRBD2. The V and J ends lost 2 bases and 1 base, in that order; junction bases with no gene match: 0. Per germline, CDR1 MGHRA and CDR2 YSYEKL. The CDR3 loop spans 15 amino acids. In DNA form, the CDR3 reads TGCGCCAGCAGCCAAACTAGCGGGGGGTCCTACGAGCAGTACTTC. Amino acids: CASSQTSGGSYEQYF.

This clone was recorded a few times. The J gene is TRBJ2-7, the V gene TRBV5-4; D might be TRBD1 (6 bases). The germline gives CDR1 SGHNT, CDR2 YYREEE (reference sequence). V was cut by 0 bases and J by 2 bases, with 15 bases left in between. CDR3 length equals 16 residues. The CDR3 DNA reads TGTGCCAGCAGCTTGGGGGGGACATCAAGCGCCTACGAGCAGTACTTC. Encoded protein: CASSLGGTSSAYEQYF.

The gene calls are TRBV6-6 and TRBJ1-1; the D is unclear. Trimming took off 0 bases at V and 4 bases at J, with 12 bases between the two ends. The CDR3 loop spans 15 amino acids. CDR1 and CDR2 from the germline V gene are MNHNY and SVGAGI (reference sequence). The CDR3 sequence: CASSYSWAWVTEAFF. As DNA, the CDR3 is TGTGCCAGCAGTTACTCGTGGGCCTGGGTCACTGAAGCTTTCTTT.

Comment on this clone: The junction shows a germline mismatch at one end, possibly a read error. V usage is TRBV5-4 and J usage is TRBJ1-1, with D unresolved. CDR3 size: 12 residues. Germline V lookup: CDR1 SGHNT, CDR2 YYREEE (reference sequence). The CDR3 region has the DNA TGTGCCGGCAGCTTTGGAGGCTCTGAAGCTTTCTTT. Its protein is CAGSFGGSEAFF.

The chain is built from TRBV4-1 and TRBJ1-3, with unresolved D. The CDR3 has 17 amino acids. The V gene lost 3 bases and the J gene lost 1 base, with 16 bases spanning the gap. CDR1 MGHRA and CDR2 YSYEKL come from the germline V gene. The CDR3 bases are TGCGCCAGCAGCCAGGACTCCCTAGGCTTTTCTGGAAACACCATATATTTT. It yields the protein CASSQDSLGFSGNTIYF.

This sequence joins TRBV5-6 and TRBJ2-5; D unclear. The end of the DNA aligns better with TRBJ2-7, so the J call may be wrong. This CDR3 has 13 residues. Per the germline V gene, CDR1 is SGHDT and CDR2 is YYEEEE. CDR3 in amino acids: CASSLGRSYEQYF. DNA for the CDR3: TGTGCCAGCAGCTTGGGCCGCTCTTACGAGCAGTACTTC.

This clone was counted once. V and J are TRBV19 and TRBJ1-4; D perhaps matches TRBD1 (5 bases). The CDR3 covers 13 residues. V lost 7 bases, J lost 7 bases, and 13 bases lay in between. CDR1 and CDR2 from the germline V gene are LNHDA and SQIVND (reference sequence). The CDR3 DNA sequence: TGTGCCAGTAACCCGGGGGGGGTTGAAAAACTGTTTTTT. Translating gives CASNPGGVEKLFF. The full variable domain, its missing parts supplied by reference TRBV19 and TRBJ1-4, is DGGITQSPKYLFRKEGQNVTLSCEQNLNHDAMYWYRQDPGQGLRLIYYSQIVNDFQKGDIAEGYSVSREKKESFPLTVTSAQKNPTAFYLCASNPGGVEKLFFGSGTQLSVL.

The chain links TRBV2 to TRBJ2-4; D is possibly TRBD1 (6 bases). There are 14 residues in the CDR3. The V gene's germline CDR1 is SNHLY and CDR2 FYNNEI. V dropped 9 bases and J dropped 0 bases, with 12 bases sitting between them. The CDR3 DNA sequence: TGTGCCAGTAACAGGGTTATAGCCAAAAACATTCAGTACTTC. This encodes CASNRVIAKNIQYF. Full variable domain (outside the CDR3, taken from reference TRBV2 and TRBJ2-4): EPEVTQTPSHQVTQMGQEVILRCVPISNHLYFYWYRQILGQKVEFLVSFYNNEISEKSEIFDDQFSVERPDGSNFTLKIRSTKLEDSAMYFCASNRVIAKNIQYFGAGTRLSVL.

The chain couples TRBV6-4 to TRBJ2-2; 8 nucleotides match TRBD1. Germline CDR1 MRHNA, CDR2 SNTAGT. The CDR3 spans 15 residues. V lost 7 bases and J lost 4; bases outside the gene matches: 8. The CDR3 DNA reads TGTGCCAGCAATTTTCAGGGGGCGATCACCGGGGAGCTGTTTTTT. Its protein product is CASNFQGAITGELFF.